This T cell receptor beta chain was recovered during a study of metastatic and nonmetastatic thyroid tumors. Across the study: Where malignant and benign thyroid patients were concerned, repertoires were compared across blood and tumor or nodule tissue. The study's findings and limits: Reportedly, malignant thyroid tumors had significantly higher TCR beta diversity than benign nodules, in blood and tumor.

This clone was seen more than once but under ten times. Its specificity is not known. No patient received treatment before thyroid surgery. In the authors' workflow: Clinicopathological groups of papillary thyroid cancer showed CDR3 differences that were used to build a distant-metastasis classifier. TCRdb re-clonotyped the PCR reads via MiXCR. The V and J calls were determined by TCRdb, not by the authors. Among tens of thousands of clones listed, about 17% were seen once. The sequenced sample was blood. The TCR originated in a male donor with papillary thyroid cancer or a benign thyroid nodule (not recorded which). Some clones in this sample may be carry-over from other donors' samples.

The CDR3: CASSSQGNTEAFF. The CDR3 DNA follows: TGTGCCAGCAGCTCTCAGGGGAACACTGAAGCTTTCTTT. The V call is TRBV6-1, the J call TRBJ1-1; TRBD1 might be the D (5 bases). V was cut by 6 bases and J by 1 base, with 9 bases left in between. There are 13 residues in the CDR3. The V gene's germline CDR1 is MNHNS and CDR2 SASEGT.